The rows below give T cell receptor beta chains drawn from one sample of a study of T cells after yellow fever vaccination. A single record per CDR3 protein comes from TCRdb applying MiXCR to the 5' RACE reads. The data contain approximately 610,000 distinct CDR3 sequences, less than 20% of them singletons. The sample consisted of PBMCs, taken 5 days after the first yellow fever vaccination. Receptor source: a young man who received the YFV17D yellow fever vaccine. CDR3s leave out the opening cysteine and the closing phenylalanine or tryptophan. The order of the fields is V gene, clone size, D gene, CDR3 protein. D genes are given only for firm matches. Where a row states a size, it is once, few, many or the class of an expanded clone; other rows omit it.

TRBV18 many . ASSPSGTQETQY
TRBV5-4 . TRBD1 ASSFSSRDRNSPLH
TRBV12-3/TRBV12-4 few . ASSLIRATRADEQF
TRBV7-3 . TRBD1 ASSFRQGASFDEQY
TRBV7-3 few TRBD1 ASSTGQGGADTQY
TRBV24-1 many . ATSDPGSRRELF
TRBV7-9 . . ASSAVNSNQPQH
TRBV19 . TRBD1 ASKPWTGKTEAF
TRBV4-3 . TRBD1 ASSQGFRDRAHEQF
TRBV5-1 few TRBD2 ASRPSGTAYGTQY
TRBV20-1 many TRBD1 SARPQGVKDEQY
TRBV27 few . ASSPTRTGPGQPQH
TRBV9 few . ASRPFLATGELF
TRBV29-1 . TRBD2 SVDGLAAGADTQY
TRBV11-2 few . ASSLSPAMATQY
TRBV5-1 few . ASSLGGHDSAGELF
TRBV7-2 few . ASSLVGESRQPQH
TRBV5-4 few TRBD1 ASSLGGQVTNIQY
TRBV5-6 . TRBD1 ASSLSDRGVHQPQH
TRBV19 . . ASSIQGDYEQY
TRBV7-2 few . ASSLARYEKLF
TRBV7-8 many . ASSLAGTAIGEAF